This entry is about one T cell receptor beta chain. While infection was still active, Seattle patients were enrolled and then followed longitudinally. These data belong to a study of blood T cell repertoires in COVID-19. Across the study: T cells, B-cell-depleted T cells, or PBMCs provided the cDNA or gDNA that served as material.

Methods used by the authors: Counts of nucleated cells, estimated from reference gene primer amplification, were obtained. Generated by immunoSEQ multiplex PCR, the TCRdb table keeps only in-frame clones and is missing some. That table furnishes V, J and clone size, whereas the DNA furnished D and trimming. Of about 370,000 clones in the sample, approximately 88% are singletons; the top ten hold around 3%. Germline lookup yields CDR1 MNHEY and CDR2 SMNVEV (reference sequence). The CDR3 has 13 residues. V was shortened by 7 bases and J by 4 bases, with 12 bases between the two germline ends. The rearrangement links TRBV27 to TRBJ2-3; TRBD1 is a possible D gene (5 bases). The sequenced material came from peripheral blood. The sequence was obtained from a woman in her twenties or thirties with COVID-19, enrolled during active disease. CDR3 residues: CASKGRVADTQYF. CDR3 nucleotides: TGTGCCAGCAAGGGCAGGGTGGCAGATACGCAGTATTTT.